Given below is one TCR beta chain in context. Antigen: not known. Looked up from germline, CDR1 is MGHDK and CDR2 is SYGVNS. The CDR3 runs 15 residues. Between the trimmed V and J ends, which lost 4 bases and 0 bases, there was a span of 10 bases. The method was immunoSEQ multiplex PCR; TCRdb's version includes in-frame clones alone and lacks a portion of them. This table holds about 69,000 clones, just over 90% found once. The data derive from a study of OX40 agonist ivuxolimab in advanced cancers. Study background: People who had prior anti-PD-1, anti-PD-L1 or anti-CTLA-4 therapy could take part, and under 45% had some.

Study results and caveats: CD4+ and CD8+ blood T cells expanded clonally by week 6 at 0.1 to 3.0 mg/kg. Expanded clones were, on average, more numerous among CD8+ T cells than CD4+.

The J gene is TRBJ1-3, the V gene TRBV25-1; D not certain. This receptor was obtained from an adult with an advanced solid tumor such as melanoma, head and neck, liver or kidney cancer. This material consisted of CD4+ or CD8+ T cells sorted from blood, taken in a trial of the OX40 agonist ivuxolimab. The DNA of the CDR3 is TGTGCCAGCAGTGTATCCTTAGGCTCTGGAAACACCATATATTTT. This gives the protein CASSVSLGSGNTIYF. The whole variable domain, remainder taken from reference TRBV25-1 and TRBJ1-3, is EADIYQTPRYLVIGTGKKITLECSQTMGHDKMYWYQQDPGMELHLIHYSYGVNSTEKGDLSSESTVSRIRTEHFPLTLESARPSHTSQYLCASSVSLGSGNTIYFGEGSWLTVV.